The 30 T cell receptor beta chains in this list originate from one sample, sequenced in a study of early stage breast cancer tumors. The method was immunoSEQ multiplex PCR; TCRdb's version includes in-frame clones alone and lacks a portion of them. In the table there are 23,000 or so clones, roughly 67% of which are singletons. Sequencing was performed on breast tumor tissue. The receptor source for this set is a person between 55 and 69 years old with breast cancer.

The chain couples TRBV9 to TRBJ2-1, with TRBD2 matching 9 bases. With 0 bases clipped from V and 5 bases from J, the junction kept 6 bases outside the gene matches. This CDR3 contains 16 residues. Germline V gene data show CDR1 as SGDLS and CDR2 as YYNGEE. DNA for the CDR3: TGTGCCAGCAGCGTAGCAGGGCTAGCGGGGAACAATGAGCAGTTCTTC. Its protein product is CASSVAGLAGNNEQFF. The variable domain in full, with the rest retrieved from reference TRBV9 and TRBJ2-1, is DSGVTQTPKHLITATGQRVTLRCSPRSGDLSVYWYQQSLDQGLQFLIQYYNGEERAKGNILERFSAQQFPDLHSELNLSSLELGDSALYFCASSVAGLAGNNEQFFGPGTRLTVL.

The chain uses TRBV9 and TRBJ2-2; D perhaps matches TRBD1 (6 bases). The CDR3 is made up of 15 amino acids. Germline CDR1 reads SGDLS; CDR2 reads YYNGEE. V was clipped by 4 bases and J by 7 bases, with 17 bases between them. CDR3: CASSPLMRGIGELFF. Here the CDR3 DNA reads TGTGCCAGCAGCCCTCTAATGAGGGGGATCGGGGAGCTGTTTTTT. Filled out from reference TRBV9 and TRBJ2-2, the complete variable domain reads DSGVTQTPKHLITATGQRVTLRCSPRSGDLSVYWYQQSLDQGLQFLIQYYNGEERAKGNILERFSAQQFPDLHSELNLSSLELGDSALYFCASSPLMRGIGELFFGEGSRLTVL.

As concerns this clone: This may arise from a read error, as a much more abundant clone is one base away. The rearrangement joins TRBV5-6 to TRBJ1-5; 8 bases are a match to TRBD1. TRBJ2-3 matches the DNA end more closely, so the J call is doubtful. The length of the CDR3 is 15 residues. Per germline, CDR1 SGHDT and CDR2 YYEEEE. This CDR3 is CASSFQGASNQPQYF. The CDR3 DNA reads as TGTGCCAGCAGCTTCCAGGGGGCAAGCAATCAGCCCCAGTATTTT.

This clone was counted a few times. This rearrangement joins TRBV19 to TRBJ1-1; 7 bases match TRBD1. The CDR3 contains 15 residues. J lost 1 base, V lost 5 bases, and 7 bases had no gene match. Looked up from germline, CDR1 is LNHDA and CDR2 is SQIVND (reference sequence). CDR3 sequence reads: CASSEPGQSNTEAFF. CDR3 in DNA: TGTGCCAGTAGTGAACCGGGACAGTCGAACACTGAAGCTTTCTTT.

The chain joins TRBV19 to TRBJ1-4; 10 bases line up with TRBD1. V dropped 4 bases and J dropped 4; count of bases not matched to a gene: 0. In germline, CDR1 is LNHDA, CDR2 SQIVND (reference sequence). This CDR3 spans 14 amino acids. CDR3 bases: TGTGCCAGTAGTAGGACAGGGGGTAATGAAAAACTGTTTTTT. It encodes CASSRTGGNEKLFF. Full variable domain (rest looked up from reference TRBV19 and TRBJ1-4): DGGITQSPKYLFRKEGQNVTLSCEQNLNHDAMYWYRQDPGQGLRLIYYSQIVNDFQKGDIAEGYSVSREKKESFPLTVTSAQKNPTAFYLCASSRTGGNEKLFFGSGTQLSVL.

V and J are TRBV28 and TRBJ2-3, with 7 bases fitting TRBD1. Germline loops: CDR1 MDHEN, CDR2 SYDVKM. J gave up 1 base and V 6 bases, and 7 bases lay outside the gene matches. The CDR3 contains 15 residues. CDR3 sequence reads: CASSRGTARTDTQYF. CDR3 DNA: TGTGCCAGCAGCAGGGGGACAGCCCGCACAGATACGCAGTATTTT.

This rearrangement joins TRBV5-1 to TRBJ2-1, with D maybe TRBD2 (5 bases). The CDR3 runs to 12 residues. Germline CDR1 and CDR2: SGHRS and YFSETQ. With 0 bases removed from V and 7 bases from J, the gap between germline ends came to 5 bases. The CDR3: CASSLVANEQFF. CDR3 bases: TGCGCCAGCAGCTTGGTAGCGAATGAGCAGTTCTTC.

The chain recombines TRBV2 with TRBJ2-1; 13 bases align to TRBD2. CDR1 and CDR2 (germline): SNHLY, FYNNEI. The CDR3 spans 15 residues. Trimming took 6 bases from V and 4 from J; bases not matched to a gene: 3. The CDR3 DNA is TGTGCCAGCAGCCTACTAGCGGGAGGGTACAATGAGCAGTTCTTC. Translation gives CASSLLAGGYNEQFF.

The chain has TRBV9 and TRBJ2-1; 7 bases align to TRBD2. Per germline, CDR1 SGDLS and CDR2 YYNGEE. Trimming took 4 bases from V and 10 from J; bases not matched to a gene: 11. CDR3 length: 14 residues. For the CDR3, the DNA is TGTGCCAGCAGCCAAAGCGGGACCCGTATGGAGCAGTTCTTC. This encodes CASSQSGTRMEQFF. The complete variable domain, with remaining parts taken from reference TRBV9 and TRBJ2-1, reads DSGVTQTPKHLITATGQRVTLRCSPRSGDLSVYWYQQSLDQGLQFLIQYYNGEERAKGNILERFSAQQFPDLHSELNLSSLELGDSALYFCASSQSGTRMEQFFGPGTRLTVL.

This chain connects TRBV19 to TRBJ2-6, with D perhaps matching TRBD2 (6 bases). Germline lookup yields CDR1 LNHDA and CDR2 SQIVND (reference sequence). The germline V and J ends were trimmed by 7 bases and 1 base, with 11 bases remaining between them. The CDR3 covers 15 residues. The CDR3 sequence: CASTDLASGANVLTF. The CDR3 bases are TGTGCCAGTACCGATCTAGCGTCTGGGGCCAACGTCCTGACTTTC.

This chain's CDR3 is CSVEIQVGEPQHF. In DNA, the CDR3 is TGCAGCGTTGAGATCCAGGTCGGCGAGCCCCAGCATTTT. The chain couples TRBV29-1 to TRBJ1-5; no definite D call. Germline V CDR1 and CDR2: SQVTM, ANQGSEA. The CDR3 runs 13 residues. Deletions cut 3 bases from V and 8 bases from J, with 14 bases between.

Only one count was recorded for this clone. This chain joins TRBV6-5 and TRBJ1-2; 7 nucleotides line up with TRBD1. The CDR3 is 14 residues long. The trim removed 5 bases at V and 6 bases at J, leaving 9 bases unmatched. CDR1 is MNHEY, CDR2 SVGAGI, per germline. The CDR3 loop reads CASSPIGGRNGYTF. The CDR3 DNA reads TGTGCCAGCAGTCCTATAGGGGGCAGGAATGGCTACACCTTC.

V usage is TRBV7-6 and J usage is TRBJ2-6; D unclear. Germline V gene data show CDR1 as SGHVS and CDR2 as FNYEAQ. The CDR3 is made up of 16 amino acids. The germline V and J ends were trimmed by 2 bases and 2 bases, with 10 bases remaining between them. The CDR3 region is CASSLFAITGANVLTF. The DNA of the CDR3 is TGTGCCAGCAGCTTATTCGCTATTACTGGGGCCAACGTCCTGACTTTC.

CDR3 region: CAARAGQAPPNIQYF. The CDR3 DNA reads TGTGCCGCAAGAGCCGGACAGGCCCCACCAAACATTCAGTACTTC. The chain links TRBV6-5 to TRBJ2-4; 7 bases map to TRBD1. V gave up 11 bases and J gave up 6 bases; unmatched junction bases: 16. There are 15 residues in the CDR3. Per the germline V gene, CDR1 is MNHEY and CDR2 is SVGAGI.

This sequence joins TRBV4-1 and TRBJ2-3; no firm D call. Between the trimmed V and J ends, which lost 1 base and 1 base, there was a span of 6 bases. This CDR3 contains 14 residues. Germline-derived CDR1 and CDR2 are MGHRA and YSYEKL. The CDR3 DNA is TGCGCCAGCAGCCAAGGTCCCGGCACAGATACGCAGTATTTT. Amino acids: CASSQGPGTDTQYF.

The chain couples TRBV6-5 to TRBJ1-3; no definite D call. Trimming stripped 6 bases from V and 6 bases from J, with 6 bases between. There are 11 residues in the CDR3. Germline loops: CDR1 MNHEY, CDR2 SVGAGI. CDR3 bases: TGTGCCAGCAGAGAGGCAAACACCATATATTTT. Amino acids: CASREANTIYF.

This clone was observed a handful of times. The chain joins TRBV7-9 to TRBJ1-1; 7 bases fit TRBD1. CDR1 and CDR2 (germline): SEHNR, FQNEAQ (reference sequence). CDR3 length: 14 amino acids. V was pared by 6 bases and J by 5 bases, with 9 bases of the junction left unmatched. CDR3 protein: CASREGGQRTEAFF. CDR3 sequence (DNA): TGTGCCAGCAGGGAGGGGGGACAGCGTACTGAAGCTTTCTTT. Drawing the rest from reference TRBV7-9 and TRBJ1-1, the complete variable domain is DTGVSQNPRHKITKRGQNVTFRCDPISEHNRLYWYRQTLGQGPEFLTYFQNEAQLEKSRLLSDRFSAERPKGSFSTLEIQRTEQGDSAMYLCASREGGQRTEAFFGQGTRLTVV.

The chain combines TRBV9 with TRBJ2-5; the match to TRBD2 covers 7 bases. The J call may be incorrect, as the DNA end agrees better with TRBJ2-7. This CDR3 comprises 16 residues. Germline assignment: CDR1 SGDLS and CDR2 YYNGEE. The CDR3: CASSPTGTIPPYEQYF. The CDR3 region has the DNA TGTGCCAGCAGCCCTACCGGGACTATTCCCCCCTACGAGCAGTACTTC.

The CDR3 is CASSLGDRGPQETQYF. The CDR3 nucleotides read TGTGCCAGCAGCTTAGGAGACAGGGGACCTCAAGAGACCCAGTACTTC. This rearrangement joins TRBV7-8 to TRBJ2-5, with 8 bases lining up with TRBD1. The germline V gene has CDR1 SGHVS and CDR2 FQNEAQ. The V segment lost 1 base and the J segment 2 bases; nucleotides outside the gene matches: 6. CDR3 size: 16 residues.

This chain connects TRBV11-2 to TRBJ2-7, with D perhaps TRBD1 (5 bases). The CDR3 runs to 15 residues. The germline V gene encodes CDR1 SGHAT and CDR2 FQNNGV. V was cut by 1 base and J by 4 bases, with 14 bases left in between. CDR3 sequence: CASSLGQYVKYEQYF. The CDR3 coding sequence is TGTGCCAGCAGCTTAGGACAGTACGTGAAGTACGAGCAGTACTTC. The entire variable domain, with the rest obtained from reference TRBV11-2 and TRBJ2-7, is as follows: EAGVAQSPRYKIIEKRQSVAFWCNPISGHATLYWYQQILGQGPKLLIQFQNNGVVDDSQLPKDRFSAERLKGVDSTLKIQPAKLEDSAVYLCASSLGQYVKYEQYFGPGTRLTVT.

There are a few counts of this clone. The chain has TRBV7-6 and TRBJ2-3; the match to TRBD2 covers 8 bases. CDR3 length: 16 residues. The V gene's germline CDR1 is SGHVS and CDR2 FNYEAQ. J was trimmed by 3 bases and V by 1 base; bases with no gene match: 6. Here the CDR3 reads CASSLGAGGDTDTQYF. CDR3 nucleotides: TGTGCCAGCAGCTTAGGGGCGGGAGGTGATACAGATACGCAGTATTTT.

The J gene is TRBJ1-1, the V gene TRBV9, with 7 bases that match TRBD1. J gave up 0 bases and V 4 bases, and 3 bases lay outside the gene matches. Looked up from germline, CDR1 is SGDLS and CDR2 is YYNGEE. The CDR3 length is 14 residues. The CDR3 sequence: CASSRGLVNTEAFF. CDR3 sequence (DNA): TGTGCCAGCAGCAGGGGGCTCGTGAACACTGAAGCTTTCTTT.

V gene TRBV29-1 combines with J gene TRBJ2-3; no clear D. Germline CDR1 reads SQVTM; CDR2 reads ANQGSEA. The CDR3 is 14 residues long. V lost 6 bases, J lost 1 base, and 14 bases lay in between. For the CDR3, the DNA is TGCAGCGTCGTTCGAGGTATTGGCACAGATACGCAGTATTTT. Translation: CSVVRGIGTDTQYF.

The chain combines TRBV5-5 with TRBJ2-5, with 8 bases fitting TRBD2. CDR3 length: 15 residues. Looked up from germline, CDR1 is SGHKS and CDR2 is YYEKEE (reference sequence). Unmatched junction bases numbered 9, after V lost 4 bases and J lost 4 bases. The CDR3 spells CASSLSGSSRETQYF. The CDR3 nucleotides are TGTGCCAGCAGCCTGAGCGGGAGTTCCCGAGAGACCCAGTACTTC.

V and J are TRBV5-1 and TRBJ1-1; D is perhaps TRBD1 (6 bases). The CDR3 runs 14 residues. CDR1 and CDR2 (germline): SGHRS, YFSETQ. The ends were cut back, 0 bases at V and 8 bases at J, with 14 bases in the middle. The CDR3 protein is CASSLGGGGLEAFF. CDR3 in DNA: TGCGCCAGCAGCTTGGGGGGGGGCGGTCTGGAAGCTTTCTTT.

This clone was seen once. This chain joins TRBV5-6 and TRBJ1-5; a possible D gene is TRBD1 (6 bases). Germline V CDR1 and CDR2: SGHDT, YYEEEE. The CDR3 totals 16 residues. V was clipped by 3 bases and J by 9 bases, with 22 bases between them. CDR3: CASSWGPRSEAGPQHF. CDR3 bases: TGTGCCAGCAGCTGGGGGCCCCGGAGTGAGGCGGGGCCCCAGCATTTT.

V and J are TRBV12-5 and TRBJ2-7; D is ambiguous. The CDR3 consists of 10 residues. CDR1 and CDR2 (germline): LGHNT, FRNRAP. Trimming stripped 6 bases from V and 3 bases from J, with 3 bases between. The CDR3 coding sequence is TGTGCTAGTGGCAACTACGAGCAGTACTTC. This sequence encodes CASGNYEQYF.

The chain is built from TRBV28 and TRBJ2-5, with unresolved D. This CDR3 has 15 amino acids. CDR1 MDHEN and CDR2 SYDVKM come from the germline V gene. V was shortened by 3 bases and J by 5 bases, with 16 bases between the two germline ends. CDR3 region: CASSLRSASRETQYF. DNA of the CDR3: TGTGCCAGCAGTTTGAGGAGTGCCAGCCGGGAGACCCAGTACTTC.

The CDR3 region is CASSPRDRSYEQYF. The CDR3 DNA reads as TGTGCCAGCAGCCCGAGGGACAGATCCTACGAGCAGTACTTC. The chain uses TRBV5-4 and TRBJ2-7, with 7 bases identical to TRBD1. CDR1 SGHNT and CDR2 YYREEE come from the germline V gene (reference sequence). CDR3 length: 14 residues. The junction had 5 bases not matched to a gene; V was cut back by 4 bases and J by 1 base.

Here the CDR3 DNA reads TGTGCCAGCAGCGTGACCCTAGGATCTGGGGCCAACGTCCTGACTTTC. Protein sequence: CASSVTLGSGANVLTF. The J gene is TRBJ2-6, the V gene TRBV9, with D unclear. CDR3 length: 16 residues. With 2 bases removed from V and 1 base from J, the gap between germline ends came to 10 bases. Germline lookup yields CDR1 SGDLS and CDR2 YYNGEE.